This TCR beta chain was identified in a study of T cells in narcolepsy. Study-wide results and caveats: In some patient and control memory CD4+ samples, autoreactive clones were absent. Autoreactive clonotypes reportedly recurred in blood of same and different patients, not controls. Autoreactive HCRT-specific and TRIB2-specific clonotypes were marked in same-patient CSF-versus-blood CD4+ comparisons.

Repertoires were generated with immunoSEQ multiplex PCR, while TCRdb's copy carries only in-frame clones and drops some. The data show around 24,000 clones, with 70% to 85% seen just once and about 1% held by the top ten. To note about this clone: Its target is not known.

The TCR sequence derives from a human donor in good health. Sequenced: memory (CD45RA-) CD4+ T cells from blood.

The CDR3 DNA follows: TGCGCCAGCAGTCCCCGGGACAGGAACTATGGCTACACCTTC. As protein: CASSPRDRNYGYTF. This chain connects TRBV5-1 to TRBJ1-2, with 8 bases fitting TRBD1. V was pared by 5 bases and J by 2 bases, with 5 bases of the junction left unmatched. CDR1 and CDR2 (germline): SGHRS, YFSETQ. CDR3 length: 14 amino acids.